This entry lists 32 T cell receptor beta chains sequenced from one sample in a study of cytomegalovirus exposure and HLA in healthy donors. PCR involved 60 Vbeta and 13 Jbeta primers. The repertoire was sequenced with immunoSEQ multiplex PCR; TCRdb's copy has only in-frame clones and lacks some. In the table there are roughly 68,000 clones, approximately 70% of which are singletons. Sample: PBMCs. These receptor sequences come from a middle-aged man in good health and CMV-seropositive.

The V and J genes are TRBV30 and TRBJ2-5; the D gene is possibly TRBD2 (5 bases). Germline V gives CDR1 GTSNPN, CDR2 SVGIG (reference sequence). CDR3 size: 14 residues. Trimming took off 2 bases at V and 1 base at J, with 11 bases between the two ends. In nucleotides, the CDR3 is TGTGCCTGGAGTAGAGGTGGGAGCCAAGAGACCCAGTACTTC. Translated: CAWSRGGSQETQYF. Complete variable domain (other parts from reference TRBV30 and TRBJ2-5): SQTIHQWPATLVQPVGSPLSLECTVEGTSNPNLYWYRQAAGRGLQLLFYSVGIGQISSEVPQNLSASRPQDRQFILSSKKLLLSDSGFYLCAWSRGGSQETQYFGPGTRLLVL.

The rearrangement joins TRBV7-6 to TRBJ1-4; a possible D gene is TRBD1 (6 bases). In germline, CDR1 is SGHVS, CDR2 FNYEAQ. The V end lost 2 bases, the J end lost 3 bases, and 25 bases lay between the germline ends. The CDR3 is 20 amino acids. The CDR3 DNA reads TGTGCCAGCAGCTTATTCCCCCGTGGGACACAACACCGTCCTAATGAAAAACTGTTTTTT. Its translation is CASSLFPRGTQHRPNEKLFF.

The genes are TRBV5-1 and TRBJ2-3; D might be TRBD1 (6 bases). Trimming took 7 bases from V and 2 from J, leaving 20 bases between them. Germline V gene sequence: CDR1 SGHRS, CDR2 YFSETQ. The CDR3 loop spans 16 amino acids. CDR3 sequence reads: CASGSRGMSATDTQYF. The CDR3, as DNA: TGCGCCAGCGGATCCAGGGGAATGTCTGCCACAGATACGCAGTATTTT.

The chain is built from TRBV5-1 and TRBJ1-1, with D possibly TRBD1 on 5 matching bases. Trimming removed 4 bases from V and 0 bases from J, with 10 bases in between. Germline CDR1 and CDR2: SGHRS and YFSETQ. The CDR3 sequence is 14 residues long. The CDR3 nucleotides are TGCGCCAGCAGCGCGACAGATCTGAACACTGAAGCTTTCTTT. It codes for CASSATDLNTEAFF.

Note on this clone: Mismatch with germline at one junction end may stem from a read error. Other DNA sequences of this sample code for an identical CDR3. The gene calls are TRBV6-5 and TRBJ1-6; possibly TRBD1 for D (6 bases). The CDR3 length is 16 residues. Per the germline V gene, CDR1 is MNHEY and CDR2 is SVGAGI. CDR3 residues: CASSSSQGYLNSPLHF. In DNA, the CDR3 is TGTGCCAGCAGTTCGTCACAGGGCTATCTTAATTCCCCCCTCCACTTT.

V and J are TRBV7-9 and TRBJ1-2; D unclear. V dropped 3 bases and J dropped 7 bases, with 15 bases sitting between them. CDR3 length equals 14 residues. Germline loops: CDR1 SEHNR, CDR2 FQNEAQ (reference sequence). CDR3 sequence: CASSFLERERGYTF. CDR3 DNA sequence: TGTGCCAGCAGCTTTCTGGAGAGAGAGCGTGGCTACACCTTC.

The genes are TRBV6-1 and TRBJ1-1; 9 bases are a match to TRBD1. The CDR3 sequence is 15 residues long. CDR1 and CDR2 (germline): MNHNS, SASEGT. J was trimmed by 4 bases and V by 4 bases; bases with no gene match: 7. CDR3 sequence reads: CASSVPGQGSTEAFF. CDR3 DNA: TGTGCCAGCAGTGTCCCCGGACAGGGGAGCACTGAAGCTTTCTTT.

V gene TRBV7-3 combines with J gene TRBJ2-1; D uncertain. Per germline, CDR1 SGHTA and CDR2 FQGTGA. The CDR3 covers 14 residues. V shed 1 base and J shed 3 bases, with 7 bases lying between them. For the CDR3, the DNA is TGTGCCAGCAGCTTAATTCTAAACTACAATGAGCAGTTCTTC. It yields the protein CASSLILNYNEQFF.

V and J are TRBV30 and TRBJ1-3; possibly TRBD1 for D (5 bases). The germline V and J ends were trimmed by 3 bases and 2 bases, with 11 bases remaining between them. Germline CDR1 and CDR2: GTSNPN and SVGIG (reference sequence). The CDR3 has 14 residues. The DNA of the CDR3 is TGTGCCTGGAGGGGACTCGAGACTGGAAACACCATATATTTT. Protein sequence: CAWRGLETGNTIYF.

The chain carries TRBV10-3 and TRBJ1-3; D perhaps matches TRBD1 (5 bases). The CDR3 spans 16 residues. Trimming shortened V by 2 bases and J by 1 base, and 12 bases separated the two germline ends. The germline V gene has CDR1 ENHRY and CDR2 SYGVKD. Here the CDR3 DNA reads TGTGCCATCAGTGAGAACCAGGGAGGGTCTGGAAACACCATATATTTT. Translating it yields CAISENQGGSGNTIYF.

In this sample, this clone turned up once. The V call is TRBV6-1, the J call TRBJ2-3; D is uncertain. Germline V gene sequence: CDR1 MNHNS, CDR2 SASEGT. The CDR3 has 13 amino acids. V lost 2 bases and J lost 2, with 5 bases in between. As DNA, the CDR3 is TGTGCCAGCAGTGAACAATTCACAGATACGCAGTATTTT. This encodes CASSEQFTDTQYF.

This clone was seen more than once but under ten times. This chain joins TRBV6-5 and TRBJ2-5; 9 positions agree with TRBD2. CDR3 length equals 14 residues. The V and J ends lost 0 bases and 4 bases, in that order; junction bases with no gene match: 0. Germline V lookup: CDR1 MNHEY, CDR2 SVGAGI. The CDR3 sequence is CASSYSTSGETQYF. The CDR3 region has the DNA TGTGCCAGCAGTTACTCGACTAGCGGAGAGACCCAGTACTTC.

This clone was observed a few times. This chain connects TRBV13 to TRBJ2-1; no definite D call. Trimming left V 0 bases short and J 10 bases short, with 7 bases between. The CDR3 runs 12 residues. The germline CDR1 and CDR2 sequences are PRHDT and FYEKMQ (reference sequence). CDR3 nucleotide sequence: TGTGCCAGCAGCTTAGGCACAACGGAGCAGTTCTTC. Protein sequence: CASSLGTTEQFF. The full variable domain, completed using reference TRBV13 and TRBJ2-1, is AAGVIQSPRHLIKEKRETATLKCYPIPRHDTVYWYQQGPGQDPQFLISFYEKMQSDKGSIPDRFSAQQFSDYHSELNMSSLELGDSALYFCASSLGTTEQFFGPGTRLTVL.

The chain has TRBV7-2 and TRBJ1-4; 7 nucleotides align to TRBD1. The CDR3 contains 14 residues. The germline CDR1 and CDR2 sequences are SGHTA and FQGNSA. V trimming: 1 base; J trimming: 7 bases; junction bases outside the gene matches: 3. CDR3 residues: CASSLVGDSEKLFF. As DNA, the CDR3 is TGTGCCAGCAGCTTAGTCGGGGACAGTGAAAAACTGTTTTTT.

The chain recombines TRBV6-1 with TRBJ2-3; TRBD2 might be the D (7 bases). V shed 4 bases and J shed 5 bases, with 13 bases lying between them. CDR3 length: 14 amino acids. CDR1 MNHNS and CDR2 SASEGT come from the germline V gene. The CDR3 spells CASSGGGAIDTQYF. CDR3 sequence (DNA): TGTGCCAGCAGTGGAGGGGGGGCGATAGATACGCAGTATTTT.

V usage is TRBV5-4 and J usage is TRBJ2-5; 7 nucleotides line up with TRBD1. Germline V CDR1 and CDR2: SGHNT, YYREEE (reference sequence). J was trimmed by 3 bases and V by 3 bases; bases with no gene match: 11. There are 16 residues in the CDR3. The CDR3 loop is CASSSTPTGWEETQYF. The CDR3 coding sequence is TGTGCCAGCAGCTCAACTCCGACAGGGTGGGAAGAGACCCAGTACTTC.

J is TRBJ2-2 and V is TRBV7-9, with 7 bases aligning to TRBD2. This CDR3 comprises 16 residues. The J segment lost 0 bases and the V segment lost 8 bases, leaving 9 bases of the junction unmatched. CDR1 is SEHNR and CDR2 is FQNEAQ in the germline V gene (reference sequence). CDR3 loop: CASGGVRGANTGELFF. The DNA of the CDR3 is TGTGCCAGCGGCGGCGTTCGGGGGGCGAACACCGGGGAGCTGTTTTTT.

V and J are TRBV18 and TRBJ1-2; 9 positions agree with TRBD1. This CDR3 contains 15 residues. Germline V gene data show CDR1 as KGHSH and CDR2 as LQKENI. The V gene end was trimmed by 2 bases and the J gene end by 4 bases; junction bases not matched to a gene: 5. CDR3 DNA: TGTGCCAGCTCACCAGCTCCGGGACAGGGCTATGGCTACACCTTC. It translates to CASSPAPGQGYGYTF.

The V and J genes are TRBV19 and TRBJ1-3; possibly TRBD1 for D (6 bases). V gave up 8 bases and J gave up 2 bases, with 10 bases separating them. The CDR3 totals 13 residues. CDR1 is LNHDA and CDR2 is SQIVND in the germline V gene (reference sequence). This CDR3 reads CASRGGAGNTIYF. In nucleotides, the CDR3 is TGTGCCAGTCGGGGGGGCGCTGGAAACACCATATATTTT.

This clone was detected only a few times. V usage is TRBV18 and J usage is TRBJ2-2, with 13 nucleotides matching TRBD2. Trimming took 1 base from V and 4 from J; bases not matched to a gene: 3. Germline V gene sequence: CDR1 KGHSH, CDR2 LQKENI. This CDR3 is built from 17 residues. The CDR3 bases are TGTGCCAGCTCACCACGCGGGACTAGCGGGACCACCGGGGAGCTGTTTTTT. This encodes CASSPRGTSGTTGELFF.

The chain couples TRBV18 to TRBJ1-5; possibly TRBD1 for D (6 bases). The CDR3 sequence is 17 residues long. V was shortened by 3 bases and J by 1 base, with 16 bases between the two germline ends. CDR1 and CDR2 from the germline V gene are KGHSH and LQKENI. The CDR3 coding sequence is TGTGCCAGCTCACCCCGGGACACCATCGGGAGCAATCAGCCCCAGCATTTT. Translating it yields CASSPRDTIGSNQPQHF.

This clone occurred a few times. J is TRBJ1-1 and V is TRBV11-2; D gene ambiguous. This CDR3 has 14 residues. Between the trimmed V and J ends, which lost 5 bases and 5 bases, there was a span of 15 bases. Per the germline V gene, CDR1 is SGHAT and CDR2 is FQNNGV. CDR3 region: CASSLRLAVTEAFF. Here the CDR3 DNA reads TGTGCCAGCAGCCTTAGACTTGCAGTAACTGAAGCTTTCTTT.

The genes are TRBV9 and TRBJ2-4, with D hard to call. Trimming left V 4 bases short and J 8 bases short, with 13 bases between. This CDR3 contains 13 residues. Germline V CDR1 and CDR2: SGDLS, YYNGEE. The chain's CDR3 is CASSPRIQDIQYF. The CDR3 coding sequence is TGTGCCAGCAGCCCCAGGATTCAAGACATTCAGTACTTC.

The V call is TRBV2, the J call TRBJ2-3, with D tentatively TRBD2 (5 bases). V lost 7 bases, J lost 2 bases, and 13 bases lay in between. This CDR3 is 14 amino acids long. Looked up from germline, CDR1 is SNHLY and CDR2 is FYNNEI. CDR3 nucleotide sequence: TGTGCCAGCAAGGAACGGGGAACCACAGATACGCAGTATTTT. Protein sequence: CASKERGTTDTQYF. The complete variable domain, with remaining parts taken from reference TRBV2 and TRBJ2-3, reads EPEVTQTPSHQVTQMGQEVILRCVPISNHLYFYWYRQILGQKVEFLVSFYNNEISEKSEIFDDQFSVERPDGSNFTLKIRSTKLEDSAMYFCASKERGTTDTQYFGPGTRLTVL.

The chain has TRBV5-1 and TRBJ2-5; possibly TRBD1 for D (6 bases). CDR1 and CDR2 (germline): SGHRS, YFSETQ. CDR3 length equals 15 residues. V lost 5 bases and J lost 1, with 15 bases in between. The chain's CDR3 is CASSSTGQFQETQYF. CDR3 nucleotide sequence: TGCGCCAGCAGTTCTACCGGACAGTTCCAAGAGACCCAGTACTTC.

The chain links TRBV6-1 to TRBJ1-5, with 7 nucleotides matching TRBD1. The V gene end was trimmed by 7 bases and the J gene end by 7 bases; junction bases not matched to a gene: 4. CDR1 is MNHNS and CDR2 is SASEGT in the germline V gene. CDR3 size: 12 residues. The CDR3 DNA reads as TGTGCCAGCATGACAGGGCCCCAGCCCCAGCATTTT. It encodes CASMTGPQPQHF.

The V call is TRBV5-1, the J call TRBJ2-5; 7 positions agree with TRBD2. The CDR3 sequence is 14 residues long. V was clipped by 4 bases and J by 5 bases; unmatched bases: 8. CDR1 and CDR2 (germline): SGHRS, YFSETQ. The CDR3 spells CASSPTGGRETQYF. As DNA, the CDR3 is TGCGCCAGCAGCCCGACGGGGGGTAGGGAGACCCAGTACTTC.

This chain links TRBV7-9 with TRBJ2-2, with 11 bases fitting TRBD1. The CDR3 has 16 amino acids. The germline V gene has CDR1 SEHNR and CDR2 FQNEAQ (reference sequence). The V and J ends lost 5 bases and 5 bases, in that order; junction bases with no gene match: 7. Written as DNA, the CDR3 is TGTGCCAGCAGCGTTGCCGGGACAGGGGGAACCGGGGAGCTGTTTTTT. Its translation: CASSVAGTGGTGELFF.

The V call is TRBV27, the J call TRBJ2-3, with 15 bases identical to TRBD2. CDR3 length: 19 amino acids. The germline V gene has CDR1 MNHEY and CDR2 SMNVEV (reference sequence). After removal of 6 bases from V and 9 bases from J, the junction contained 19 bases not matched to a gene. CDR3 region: CASSVGPYGLAGGRGTQYF. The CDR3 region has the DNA TGTGCCAGCAGCGTAGGCCCCTACGGACTAGCGGGGGGGCGGGGCACGCAGTATTTT.

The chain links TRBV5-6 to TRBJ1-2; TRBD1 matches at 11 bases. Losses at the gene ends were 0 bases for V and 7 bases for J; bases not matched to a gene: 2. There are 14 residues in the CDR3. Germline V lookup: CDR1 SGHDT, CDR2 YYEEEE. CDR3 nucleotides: TGTGCCAGCAGCTTGGGGGACAGGGGGTTTGGCTACACCTTC. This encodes CASSLGDRGFGYTF.

DNA for the CDR3: TGTGCCAGCAGCCAAGGAAGACAGGCCCAAGTCTACGAGCAGTACTTC. Translated: CASSQGRQAQVYEQYF. This sequence joins TRBV4-2 and TRBJ2-7; tentatively, D is TRBD1 (6 bases). The V end lost 1 base, the J end lost 3 bases, and 16 bases lay between the germline ends. The V gene's germline CDR1 is LGHNA and CDR2 YNFKEQ. This CDR3 contains 16 residues.

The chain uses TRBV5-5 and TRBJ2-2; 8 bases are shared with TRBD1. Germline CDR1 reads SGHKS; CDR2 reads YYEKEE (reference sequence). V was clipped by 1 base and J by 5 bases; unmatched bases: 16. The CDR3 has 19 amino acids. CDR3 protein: CASSLRSFGRGLSTGELFF. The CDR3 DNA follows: TGTGCCAGCAGCTTGCGAAGTTTCGGCAGGGGGCTGAGTACCGGGGAGCTGTTTTTT.